The source of this T cell receptor (beta chain) is a study of T cells in Graves' hyperthyroidism and ophthalmopathy. General study findings and limits: Most thyroid clonotypes that were expanded above 0.001 also turned up in blood.

A word on this clonotype: The antigen is unknown.

Patients having uncontrolled infection, another autoimmune disease, pregnancy or lactation were not included. Template material for amplifying TCR beta CDR3 regions consisted of RNA transcripts. The TCR CDR3 was amplified in a first-round RT-PCR using the HTBI primer set. TCRdb reanalysed the multiplex PCR reads using MiXCR and keeps one entry per CDR3 protein. Of under 400,000 distinct CDR3 sequences listed, around 13% are singletons. This sequence was found in a woman aged 55-75 years with Graves' hyperthyroidism. The sequencing sample was made of blood.

CDR3 in DNA: TGTGCCAGCAGGGGCGGAAGCACAGATACGCAGTATTTT. It translates to CASRGGSTDTQYF. The V call is TRBV12-3 or TRBV12-4, the J call TRBJ2-3; D unresolved. The CDR3 is 13 residues long. Trimming pared 6 bases from V and 0 bases from J, leaving 7 bases between.